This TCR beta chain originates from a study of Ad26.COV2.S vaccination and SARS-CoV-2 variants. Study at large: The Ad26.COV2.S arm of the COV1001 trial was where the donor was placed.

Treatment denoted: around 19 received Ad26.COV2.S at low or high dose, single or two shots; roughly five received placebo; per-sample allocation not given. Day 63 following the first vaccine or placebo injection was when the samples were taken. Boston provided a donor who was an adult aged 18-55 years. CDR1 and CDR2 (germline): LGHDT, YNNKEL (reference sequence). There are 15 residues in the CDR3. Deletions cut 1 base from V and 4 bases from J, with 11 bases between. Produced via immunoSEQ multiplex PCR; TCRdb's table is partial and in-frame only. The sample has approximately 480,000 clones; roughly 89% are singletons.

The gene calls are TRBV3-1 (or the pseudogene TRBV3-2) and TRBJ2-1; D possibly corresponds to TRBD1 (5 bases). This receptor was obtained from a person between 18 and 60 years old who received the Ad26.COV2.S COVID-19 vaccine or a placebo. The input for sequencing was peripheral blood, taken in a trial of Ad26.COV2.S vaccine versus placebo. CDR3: CASSQARGHYNEQFF. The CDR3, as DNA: TGTGCCAGCAGCCAAGCTCGCGGACATTACAATGAGCAGTTCTTC.